The 28 T cell receptor beta chains reported below all come from one sample, sequenced in a study of T cell repertoires in cytomegalovirus infection (dated by TCRdb to between 2019 and 2020). The reads were generated on an Illumina HiSeq 1500. Clones were called with MiXCR by TCRdb after fastp trimmed the public reads at Q25, and only in-frame beta chains were retained. Rows merge per CDR3 protein into single entries with the most common DNA and genes. The sample table holds about 230,000 distinct CDR3 sequences, of which about 23% were seen once. 15% to 20% of the sample lies in the top ten. The sample consisted of CD8+ T cells from PBMCs. Receptor source: a human donor in good health (CMV status not recorded). Some clones in this sample may be carry-over from other donors' samples.

This clonotype came up a few times. V is TRBV7-8 and J is TRBJ1-4; 11 bases match TRBD1. J gave up 13 bases and V 6 bases, and 10 bases lay outside the gene matches. The CDR3 length is 14 residues. Germline lookup yields CDR1 SGHVS and CDR2 FQNEAQ. CDR3 sequence reads: CASSSGTGGSGLFF. In DNA, the CDR3 is TGTGCCAGCAGTTCCGGGACAGGGGGAAGCGGACTGTTTTTT.

This clonotype was seen more than once but under ten times. The CDR3 DNA reads TGTGCCAGCAGTCCCGCGGTGTCGGGGACCCAGTACTTC. This translates into CASSPAVSGTQYF. The J gene is TRBJ2-5, the V gene TRBV7-2; the D is unclear. V shed 6 bases and J shed 7 bases, with 15 bases lying between them. This CDR3 contains 13 residues. The germline gives CDR1 SGHTA, CDR2 FQGNSA. The variable domain in full, with the rest retrieved from reference TRBV7-2 and TRBJ2-5, is GAGVSQSPSNKVTEKGKDVELRCDPISGHTALYWYRQSLGQGLEFLIYFQGNSAPDKSGLPSDRFSAERTGGSVSTLTIQRTQQEDSAVYLCASSPAVSGTQYFGPGTRLLVL.

This clonotype was counted ten times or more. The chain uses TRBV12-3 or TRBV12-4 and TRBJ2-3; possible D gene TRBD1, 6 bases. The CDR3 consists of 16 residues. The germline V and J ends were trimmed by 3 bases and 0 bases, with 13 bases remaining between them. The CDR3 region is CASSFRTEGSTDTQYF. In DNA, the CDR3 is TGTGCCAGCAGTTTCCGGACAGAAGGGAGCACAGATACGCAGTATTTT.

This rearrangement joins TRBV2 to TRBJ2-5, with 9 bases fitting TRBD1. The germline V gene has CDR1 SNHLY and CDR2 FYNNEI. There are 15 residues in the CDR3. Trimming at V came to 5 bases and at J to 4 bases, leaving 8 bases not matched to a gene. As DNA, the CDR3 is TGTGCCAGCAGTCGGAACAGGGGGCGCGGAGAGACCCAGTACTTC. The encoded protein is CASSRNRGRGETQYF.

Ten or more counts support this clonotype. The genes are TRBV7-6 and TRBJ2-2, with D possibly TRBD1 on 6 matching bases. Germline V gene data show CDR1 as SGHVS and CDR2 as FNYEAQ. Trimming took off 5 bases at V and 2 bases at J, with 15 bases between the two ends. This CDR3 is 16 amino acids long. Written as DNA, the CDR3 is TGTGCCAGCAGCATACTACAGGGCGTCAACACCGGGGAGCTGTTTTTT. It yields the protein CASSILQGVNTGELFF. The whole variable domain, filled in from reference TRBV7-6 and TRBJ2-2, reads GAGVSQSPRYKVTKRGQDVALRCDPISGHVSLYWYRQALGQGPEFLTYFNYEAQQDKSGLPNDRFSAERPEGSISTLTIQRTEQRDSAMYRCASSILQGVNTGELFFGEGSRLTVL.

This clonotype was observed a few times. Here the CDR3 reads CSATGQDGTQYF. CDR3 coding DNA: TGCAGTGCTACAGGACAGGATGGGACCCAGTACTTC. This chain connects TRBV20-1 to TRBJ2-5, with 7 nucleotides matching TRBD1. CDR1 is DFQATT, CDR2 SNEGSKA, per germline (reference sequence). The CDR3 loop spans 12 amino acids. V lost 4 bases and J lost 7; bases outside the gene matches: 6.

The chain joins TRBV13 to TRBJ1-4; the match to TRBD1 covers 7 bases. The CDR3 runs to 16 residues. CDR1 and CDR2 (germline): PRHDT, FYEKMQ (reference sequence). V lost 5 bases, J lost 7 bases, and 13 bases stayed unmatched. In nucleotides, the CDR3 is TGTGCCAGCAGCCCGAAAACAGGGGTGGGTCGTGAAAAACTGTTTTTT. Its protein is CASSPKTGVGREKLFF.

This clonotype was recorded at least ten times. This chain links TRBV7-9 with TRBJ2-1, with 10 bases fitting TRBD2. CDR1 SEHNR and CDR2 FQNEAQ come from the germline V gene (reference sequence). The CDR3 has 12 residues. Written as DNA, the CDR3 is TGTGCAAGCGGGGGGGAAGGCAATGAGCAGTTCTTC. Protein product: CASGGEGNEQFF.

The chain carries TRBV27 and TRBJ2-2; weak D call: TRBD1 (7 bases). Per the germline V gene, CDR1 is MNHEY and CDR2 is SMNVEV (reference sequence). CDR3 length: 15 amino acids. V was trimmed by 5 bases and J by 4 bases, leaving 14 bases between them. This CDR3 reads CASSARDRPTGELFF. The DNA for the CDR3 is TGTGCCAGCAGTGCGCGGGACAGACCCACCGGGGAGCTGTTTTTT.

This clonotype was counted ten times or more. The chain employs TRBV7-2 and TRBJ1-2; D is uncertain. The V gene's germline CDR1 is SGHTA and CDR2 FQGNSA. This CDR3 is 13 amino acids long. V lost 5 bases and J 6 bases, leaving 13 bases between the germline ends. CDR3 sequence reads: CASSPALRNGYTF. As DNA, the CDR3 is TGTGCCAGCAGCCCGGCCCTCAGGAATGGCTACACCTTC.

There are many counts of this clonotype. The genes are TRBV7-6 and TRBJ2-1; tentatively, D is TRBD2 (7 bases). Trimming shortened V by 0 bases and J by 5 bases, and 8 bases separated the two germline ends. Germline V gene sequence: CDR1 SGHVS, CDR2 FNYEAQ. The CDR3 has 14 amino acids. The CDR3: CASSLAGGHNEQFF. CDR3 in DNA: TGTGCCAGCAGCTTAGCGGGGGGGCACAATGAGCAGTTCTTC.

Points on this clonotype: This may be a read error, as it is one base from a much larger clone. This chain joins TRBV12-3 or TRBV12-4 and TRBJ1-5, with a tentative D call TRBD1 (5 bases). The CDR3 spans 13 residues. The V and J ends lost 7 bases and 7 bases respectively, with 14 bases between them. The CDR3 region has the DNA TGTGCCAGCAAGATCGAGGGGTGGCAGCCCCAGCATTTT. Protein: CASKIEGWQPQHF.

This clonotype was counted many times. The rearrangement joins TRBV7-8 to TRBJ2-7; unclear D gene. V lost 5 bases and J 3 bases, leaving 20 bases between the germline ends. The CDR3 is 16 residues long. Germline V gives CDR1 SGHVS, CDR2 FQNEAQ. Here the CDR3 DNA reads TGTGCCAGCAGCCATAGTGGCTCAGCCACCCTCTACGAGCAGTACTTC. It encodes CASSHSGSATLYEQYF.

This clonotype has at least ten counts. The chain joins TRBV7-8 to TRBJ1-2, with D perhaps matching TRBD1 (6 bases). CDR1 is SGHVS and CDR2 is FQNEAQ in the germline V gene. V gave up 6 bases and J gave up 1 base, with 18 bases separating them. This CDR3 is built from 16 residues. The DNA for the CDR3 is TGTGCCAGCAGTTTAAGAGTCGGGACATTTAACTATGGCTACACCTTC. Its translation: CASSLRVGTFNYGYTF.

This clonotype was observed at least ten times. The chain recombines TRBV12-3 or TRBV12-4 with TRBJ1-5; a possible D gene is TRBD1 (6 bases). The CDR3 extends over 15 amino acids. V was trimmed by 7 bases and J by 1 base, leaving 14 bases between them. The chain's CDR3 is CASTESTGSNQPQHF. DNA of the CDR3: TGTGCCAGCACCGAATCTACAGGGAGCAATCAGCCCCAGCATTTT.

The rearrangement uses TRBV28 and TRBJ2-7, with D tentatively TRBD1 (5 bases). Germline V gene sequence: CDR1 MDHEN, CDR2 SYDVKM. There are 14 residues in the CDR3. The V end was cut by 3 bases, the J end by 1 base, with 10 bases between. The CDR3: CASSFQGSSYEQYF. The CDR3 DNA follows: TGTGCCAGCAGTTTCCAGGGTTCGTCCTACGAGCAGTACTTC.

The V and J genes are TRBV19 and TRBJ2-1; D is undetermined. Germline V CDR1 and CDR2: LNHDA, SQIVND (reference sequence). Trimming took 4 bases from V and 4 from J, leaving 8 bases between them. The CDR3 runs 13 residues. The chain's CDR3 is CASSTTRYNEQFF. The CDR3, as DNA: TGTGCCAGTAGTACGACAAGATACAATGAGCAGTTCTTC.

V gene TRBV4-1 combines with J gene TRBJ1-3, with unresolved D. The V gene lost 0 bases and the J gene lost 0 bases, with 6 bases spanning the gap. The CDR3 totals 15 residues. The germline V gene has CDR1 MGHRA and CDR2 YSYEKL. CDR3 in amino acids: CASSQDWSSGNTIYF. Here the CDR3 DNA reads TGCGCCAGCAGCCAAGACTGGAGCTCTGGAAACACCATATATTTT.

The sample holds a few counts of this clonotype. V usage is TRBV10-3 and J usage is TRBJ2-1; D is undetermined. From germline, CDR1 is ENHRY and CDR2 SYGVKD. This CDR3 has 12 amino acids. The V and J ends lost 0 bases and 8 bases respectively, with 5 bases between them. CDR3 coding DNA: TGTGCCATCAGTGAGTCGATTGATGAGCAGTTCTTC. It is translated as CAISESIDEQFF.

A few counts support this clonotype. The V call is TRBV7-9, the J call TRBJ1-2; no definite D call. The CDR3 sequence is 15 residues long. The germline V and J ends were trimmed by 4 bases and 1 base, with 13 bases remaining between them. In germline, CDR1 is SEHNR, CDR2 FQNEAQ (reference sequence). CDR3 amino acids: CASSSWEVNNYGYTF. As DNA, the CDR3 is TGTGCCAGCAGCTCCTGGGAGGTGAATAACTATGGCTACACCTTC.

The gene calls are TRBV4-1 and TRBJ1-1; 9 bases map to TRBD1. This CDR3 contains 15 residues. Germline V gene sequence: CDR1 MGHRA, CDR2 YSYEKL. The trim removed 3 bases at V and 3 bases at J, leaving 5 bases unmatched. Written as DNA, the CDR3 is TGCGCCAGCAGCCATATACAGGGGGCCGACACTGAAGCTTTCTTT. This sequence encodes CASSHIQGADTEAFF.

This clonotype was seen only a few times. The chain carries TRBV7-8 and TRBJ1-4; D uncertain. CDR1 is SGHVS, CDR2 FQNEAQ, per germline. The CDR3 contains 13 residues. V gave up 1 base and J gave up 7 bases, with 7 bases separating them. The CDR3 sequence is CASSLELGEKLFF. DNA of the CDR3: TGTGCCAGCAGCTTAGAGCTAGGTGAAAAACTGTTTTTT.

This sequence joins TRBV4-1 and TRBJ2-5; the D gene could be TRBD1 or TRBD2 (5 bases each). V lost 4 bases and J 5 bases, leaving 17 bases between the germline ends. The CDR3 is 15 residues long. CDR1 MGHRA and CDR2 YSYEKL come from the germline V gene. The CDR3 reads CASSRMSGRRETQYF. The DNA for the CDR3 is TGCGCCAGCAGCCGCATGTCGGGGCGCCGGGAGACCCAGTACTTC.

This clonotype was seen a few times. The chain has TRBV7-2 and TRBJ1-1; perhaps TRBD1 as D (5 bases). CDR1 and CDR2 from the germline V gene are SGHTA and FQGNSA. The CDR3 is 16 amino acids. V lost 0 bases and J lost 6, with 17 bases in between. This chain's CDR3 is CASSLAHDSRLAEAFF. The CDR3 DNA reads TGTGCCAGCAGCTTAGCGCACGACAGTCGACTCGCTGAAGCTTTCTTT.

V is TRBV7-8 and J is TRBJ2-1; 9 nucleotides match TRBD2. Germline lookup yields CDR1 SGHVS and CDR2 FQNEAQ. V shed 5 bases, J shed 7 bases, and the junction held 6 bases outside the gene matches. CDR3 length: 14 amino acids. The CDR3 DNA reads TGTGCCAGCAGCCCGCGGGGGGGCCTAAATGAGCAGTTCTTC. Translating it yields CASSPRGGLNEQFF.

The chain carries TRBV12-3 or TRBV12-4 and TRBJ2-2; no definite D call. The CDR3 runs 11 residues. The germline V and J ends were trimmed by 3 bases and 14 bases, with 10 bases remaining between them. The CDR3 protein is CASSFSAGLFF. The CDR3 coding sequence is TGTGCCAGCAGTTTTTCGGCAGGACTGTTTTTT.

The chain uses TRBV12-3 or TRBV12-4 and TRBJ2-1, with 10 bases aligning to TRBD2. There are 15 residues in the CDR3. The V segment lost 3 bases and the J segment 6 bases; nucleotides outside the gene matches: 5. The CDR3 DNA reads as TGTGCCAGCAGTTTCGTCCAGCGGGGGGGCAATGAGCAGTTCTTC. Translated: CASSFVQRGGNEQFF.

The chain recombines TRBV27 with TRBJ1-5; D gene unclear. The CDR3 loop spans 15 amino acids. The V gene lost 1 base and the J gene lost 0 bases, with 7 bases spanning the gap. CDR1 and CDR2 (germline): MNHEY, SMNVEV (reference sequence). The CDR3 spells CASSLWGGSNQPQHF. Written as DNA, the CDR3 is TGTGCCAGCAGTTTATGGGGTGGTAGCAATCAGCCCCAGCATTTT.